A selection of T cell receptor beta chains follows, all from one sample in a study of TIL therapy for anti-PD-1-resistant metastatic lung cancer. Here immunoSEQ multiplex PCR was the method, and the copy in TCRdb shows in-frame clones only, minus some. Of about 50,000 clones detected, roughly 85% appear once; the ten largest clones hold 4.5% to 5.5%. This specimen consisted of blood, obtained at baseline. These receptors were collected from a woman aged 30-79 years with non-small cell lung cancer. CDR3s include the opening cysteine and the closing phenylalanine or tryptophan. A D gene is named only where the DNA matches it firmly. Size is omitted from some rows. Given values are once, few, many or a class for expanded clones.

v_call: TRBV5-4; d_call: NA; j_call: TRBJ2-5; clone_size: NA; cdr3_aa: CASSLGVRGGETQYF; cdr3_nt: TGTGCCAGCAGCTTGGGAGTGAGAGGGGGGGAGACCCAGTACTTC
v_call: TRBV19; d_call: TRBD2; j_call: TRBJ2-1; clone_size: NA; cdr3_aa: CASSVGGTIINEQFF; cdr3_nt: TGTGCCAGTAGTGTGGGGGGGACCATAATCAATGAGCAGTTCTTC
v_call: TRBV5-1; d_call: NA; j_call: TRBJ2-7; clone_size: few; cdr3_aa: CASSWVGHEQYF; cdr3_nt: TGCGCCAGCAGCTGGGTCGGACACGAGCAGTACTTC
v_call: TRBV11-2; d_call: NA; j_call: TRBJ1-5; clone_size: NA; cdr3_aa: CASSLENRGSNQPQHF; cdr3_nt: TGTGCCAGCAGCTTAGAAAATCGGGGGAGCAATCAGCCCCAGCATTTT
v_call: TRBV5-6; d_call: TRBD1; j_call: TRBJ1-5; clone_size: once; cdr3_aa: CASSRTGELNNQPQHF; cdr3_nt: TGTGCCAGCAGCCGGACAGGGGAGTTAAACAATCAGCCCCAGCATTTT
v_call: TRBV7-2; d_call: NA; j_call: TRBJ2-3; clone_size: NA; cdr3_aa: CASSLAVGATDTQYF; cdr3_nt: TGTGCCAGCAGCTTAGCGGTGGGAGCCACAGATACGCAGTATTTT
v_call: TRBV12-2; d_call: NA; j_call: TRBJ2-7; clone_size: NA; cdr3_aa: CASLPPSCEQYF; cdr3_nt: TGTGCAAGTCTCCCTCCCTCCTGCGAGCAGTACTTC
v_call: TRBV5-1; d_call: TRBD1; j_call: TRBJ1-2; clone_size: NA; cdr3_aa: CASSPGTGFRQGYGYTF; cdr3_nt: TGCGCCAGCAGCCCCGGGACAGGATTTAGGCAAGGCTATGGCTACACCTTC
v_call: TRBV9; d_call: NA; j_call: TRBJ1-2; clone_size: NA; cdr3_aa: CASSVYGDNYGYTF; cdr3_nt: TGTGCCAGCAGCGTATACGGGGATAACTATGGCTACACCTTC
v_call: TRBV7-2; d_call: TRBD1; j_call: TRBJ2-7; clone_size: NA; cdr3_aa: CASSLAGQETYEQYF; cdr3_nt: TGTGCCAGCAGCTTAGCCGGACAGGAAACCTACGAGCAGTACTTC
v_call: TRBV5-4; d_call: NA; j_call: TRBJ2-5; clone_size: NA; cdr3_aa: CASSPASREETQYF; cdr3_nt: TGTGCCAGCAGCCCGGCTAGCAGAGAAGAGACCCAGTACTTC
v_call: TRBV7-8; d_call: NA; j_call: TRBJ2-7; clone_size: NA; cdr3_aa: CASSLIDEQYF; cdr3_nt: TGTGCCAGCAGCTTAATCGACGAGCAGTACTTC
v_call: TRBV7-2; d_call: NA; j_call: TRBJ1-4; clone_size: NA; cdr3_aa: CASSGKQGSPATNEKLFF; cdr3_nt: TGTGCCAGCAGCGGAAAGCAGGGATCCCCCGCAACTAATGAAAAACTGTTTTTT
v_call: TRBV7-2; d_call: TRBD1; j_call: TRBJ1-1; clone_size: NA; cdr3_aa: CASSLQGAGGGTEAFF; cdr3_nt: TGTGCCAGCAGCCTACAGGGGGCTGGGGGGGGCACTGAAGCTTTCTTT
v_call: TRBV5-4; d_call: NA; j_call: TRBJ2-7; clone_size: NA; cdr3_aa: CASSEGDDEQYF; cdr3_nt: TGTGCCAGCAGCGAGGGGGATGACGAGCAGTACTTC
v_call: TRBV5-1; d_call: TRBD1; j_call: TRBJ1-1; clone_size: NA; cdr3_aa: CASSLQGVDTEAFF; cdr3_nt: TGCGCCAGCAGCTTGCAGGGGGTCGACACTGAAGCTTTCTTT
v_call: TRBV5-4; d_call: NA; j_call: TRBJ1-5; clone_size: NA; cdr3_aa: CASSLRGGFSNQPQHF; cdr3_nt: TGTGCCAGCAGCTTGAGAGGGGGGTTTAGCAATCAGCCCCAGCATTTT
v_call: TRBV6-5; d_call: NA; j_call: TRBJ2-1; clone_size: few; cdr3_aa: CASRVGSQGNEQFF; cdr3_nt: TGTGCCAGCAGGGTGGGGAGCCAGGGCAATGAGCAGTTCTTC
v_call: TRBV28; d_call: TRBD1; j_call: TRBJ1-1; clone_size: NA; cdr3_aa: CASRGGQASRTTEAFF; cdr3_nt: TGTGCCAGCAGAGGCGGACAGGCCTCTAGAACCACTGAAGCTTTCTTT